The sequence of this TCR beta chain was determined in a study of T cell clonotyping in hematopoietic cell transplantation. This clone was counted once. Profiling relied on immunoSEQ multiplex PCR, and the TCRdb table lists in-frame clones only, not all of them. The table lists about 5,000 clones, about nine tenths of them singletons, with less than 30% in the top ten. The sequence was collected from a male patient aged 70 to 80 who had an allogeneic stem cell transplant from an unrelated donor, so T cells may come from the graft donor. Some clones in this sample may be carry-over from other donors' samples. The sequencing used peripheral blood mononuclear cells, collected 100 days after allogeneic stem cell transplant.

The CDR3 protein is CASSLTGGIRETQYF. CDR3 sequence (DNA): TGTGCCAGCAGCTTAACGGGGGGGATTCGAGAGACCCAGTACTTC. J is TRBJ2-5 and V is TRBV5-6; 8 positions agree with TRBD2. The CDR3 has 15 amino acids. V shed 2 bases, J shed 4 bases, and the junction held 7 bases outside the gene matches. Germline V gene sequence: CDR1 SGHDT, CDR2 YYEEEE.